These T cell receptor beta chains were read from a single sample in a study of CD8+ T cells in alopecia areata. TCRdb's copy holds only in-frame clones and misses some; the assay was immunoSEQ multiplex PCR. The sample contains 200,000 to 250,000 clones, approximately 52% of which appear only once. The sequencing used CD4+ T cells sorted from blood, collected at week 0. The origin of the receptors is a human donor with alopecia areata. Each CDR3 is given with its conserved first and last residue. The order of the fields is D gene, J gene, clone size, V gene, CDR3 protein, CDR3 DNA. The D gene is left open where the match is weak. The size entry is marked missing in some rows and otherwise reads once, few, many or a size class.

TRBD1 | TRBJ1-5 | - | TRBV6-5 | CASAHRGQGQPQHF | TGTGCCAGTGCGCACAGGGGGCAGGGTCAGCCCCAGCATTTT
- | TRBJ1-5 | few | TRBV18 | CASSPGQNQPQHF | TGTGCCAGCTCACCTGGGCAGAATCAGCCCCAGCATTTT
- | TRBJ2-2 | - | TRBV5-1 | CASTGGLAGTGELFF | TGCGCCAGCACGGGCGGGCTTGCGGGCACCGGGGAGCTGTTTTTT
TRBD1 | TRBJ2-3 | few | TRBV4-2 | CASSRDRDTQYF | TGTGCCAGCAGCCGGGACAGAGATACGCAGTATTTT
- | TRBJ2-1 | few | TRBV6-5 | CASSYDLSSYNEQFF | TGTGCCAGCAGTTACGACTTAAGCTCCTACAATGAGCAGTTCTTC
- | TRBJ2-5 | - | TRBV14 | CASSRRTKRETQYF | TGTGCCAGCAGCCGAAGGACAAAGAGAGAGACCCAGTACTTC
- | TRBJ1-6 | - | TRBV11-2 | CASTQGYNSPLHF | TGTGCCAGCACACAGGGCTATAATTCACCCCTCCACTTT
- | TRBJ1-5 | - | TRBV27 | CASSLWAGRGSNQPQHF | TGTGCCAGCAGTTTATGGGCAGGGCGGGGAAGCAATCAGCCCCAGCATTTT
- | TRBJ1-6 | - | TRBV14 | CASSQDRTVQSPLHF | TGTGCCAGCAGCCAAGATCGGACAGTTCAATCACCCCTCCACTTT
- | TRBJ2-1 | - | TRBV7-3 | CASAPDSIVGNEQFF | TGTGCCAGCGCACCCGACAGTATAGTAGGGAATGAGCAGTTCTTC
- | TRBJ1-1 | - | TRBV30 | CAWSPLGGVYHTEAFF | TGTGCCTGGAGTCCATTGGGAGGGGTATACCACACTGAAGCTTTCTTT
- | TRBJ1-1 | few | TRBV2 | CASSVLNTEAFF | TGTGCCAGCAGTGTGCTGAACACTGAAGCTTTCTTT
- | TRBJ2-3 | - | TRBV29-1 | CSVEGARDTQYF | TGCAGCGTTGAGGGGGCGCGGGATACGCAGTATTTT
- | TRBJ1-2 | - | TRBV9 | CASSAPGRANYGYTF | TGTGCCAGCAGCGCCCCCGGACGGGCTAACTATGGCTACACCTTC
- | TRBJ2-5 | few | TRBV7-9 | CASSSGGAIQETQYF | TGTGCCAGCAGCTCTGGAGGGGCAATCCAAGAGACCCAGTACTTC